One sample yielded the 24 T cell receptor beta chains listed below, sequenced in a study of T cell responses to AZD1222 COVID-19 vaccine. Profiled with immunoSEQ multiplex PCR; TCRdb holds only in-frame clones, not every one. The table lists about 160,000 clones, 92% of them singletons, with approximately 3.4% in the top ten. The starting material was peripheral blood, obtained 28 days after the second AZD1222 dose. The receptor set was obtained from an adult who received the AZD1222 COVID-19 vaccine.

The rearrangement joins TRBV15 to TRBJ2-7, with no clear D. Germline V CDR1 and CDR2: LNHNV, YYDKDF (reference sequence). The ends were cut back, 5 bases at V and 0 bases at J, with 11 bases in the middle. The CDR3 is 14 amino acids. The CDR3 protein is CATSETSGSYEQYF. The CDR3 DNA reads TGTGCCACCAGCGAGACATCGGGCTCCTACGAGCAGTACTTC.

This chain links TRBV18 with TRBJ2-3; possible D gene TRBD2, 5 bases. The V gene's germline CDR1 is KGHSH and CDR2 LQKENI. This CDR3 region has 15 residues. Trimming removed 2 bases at V and 4 bases at J, with 13 bases between. CDR3: CASSPARRAADTQYF. The CDR3 DNA sequence: TGTGCCAGCTCACCAGCCAGGAGAGCGGCAGATACGCAGTATTTT.

The V and J genes are TRBV28 and TRBJ1-2, with a possible D match to TRBD1 (6 bases). Germline V CDR1 and CDR2: MDHEN, SYDVKM. The CDR3 spans 14 residues. The V and J ends lost 7 bases and 5 bases respectively, with 17 bases between them. The CDR3 coding sequence is TGTGCCAGCACACAAGGACAGTCCGTGTATGGCTACACCTTC. This codes for CASTQGQSVYGYTF.

The chain links TRBV2 to TRBJ2-2; no firm D call. The V gene's germline CDR1 is SNHLY and CDR2 FYNNEI. This CDR3 spans 12 amino acids. The germline V and J ends were trimmed by 3 bases and 7 bases, with 6 bases remaining between them. In DNA form, the CDR3 reads TGTGCCAGCAGTGACGACATCGGGGAGCTGTTTTTT. It specifies CASSDDIGELFF.

V and J are TRBV27 and TRBJ2-1; 9 nucleotides match TRBD2. Germline CDR1 MNHEY, CDR2 SMNVEV (reference sequence). The ends lost 6 bases at V and 4 bases at J; junction bases unmatched: 7. The CDR3 length is 15 residues. The DNA for the CDR3 is TGTGCCAGCAGGAAAATGGCGGGAGGGTACAATGAGCAGTTCTTC. Amino acid sequence: CASRKMAGGYNEQFF.

The chain uses TRBV6-5 and TRBJ1-2; 10 positions agree with TRBD1. This CDR3 is 14 amino acids long. CDR1 and CDR2 from the germline V gene are MNHEY and SVGAGI. V shed 5 bases and J 6 bases; nucleotides not matched to a gene: 6. CDR3 sequence reads: CASSTGTGDDGYTF. CDR3 in DNA: TGTGCCAGCAGTACCGGGACAGGGGATGATGGCTACACCTTC.

The chain uses TRBV7-2 and TRBJ1-1, with D possibly matching TRBD1 (6 bases). The V and J ends lost 5 bases and 7 bases respectively, with 20 bases between them. CDR3 length equals 15 residues. Germline CDR1 is SGHTA and CDR2 is FQGNSA. The CDR3 region has the DNA TGTGCCAGCAGCGCTTCCCGGGGGGCTCCCTATGAAGCTTTCTTT. Its protein product is CASSASRGAPYEAFF.

The V and J genes are TRBV10-3 and TRBJ2-1; the match to TRBD2 covers 14 bases. Germline CDR1 ENHRY, CDR2 SYGVKD. This CDR3 comprises 13 residues. J lost 6 bases, V lost 11 bases, and 3 bases had no gene match. CDR3 sequence reads: CAPGTSGSNEQFF. The DNA for the CDR3 is TGTGCCCCCGGGACTAGCGGGAGCAATGAGCAGTTCTTC.

V gene TRBV18 combines with J gene TRBJ2-1; 7 bases are a match to TRBD2. CDR1 is KGHSH and CDR2 is LQKENI in the germline V gene. J gave up 6 bases and V 3 bases, and 5 bases lay outside the gene matches. The CDR3 is 14 residues long. The CDR3 sequence: CASSPSGEANEQFF. The CDR3 DNA reads TGTGCCAGCTCACCCAGCGGGGAGGCCAATGAGCAGTTCTTC.

This chain links TRBV5-5 with TRBJ1-2; D may be TRBD1 (5 bases). V gave up 0 bases and J gave up 7 bases, with 13 bases separating them. The CDR3 runs to 14 residues. Germline V gives CDR1 SGHKS, CDR2 YYEKEE (reference sequence). The CDR3 sequence is CASSLEGQGVGYTF. For the CDR3, the DNA is TGTGCCAGCAGCTTGGAGGGGCAAGGGGTTGGCTACACCTTC.

The chain combines TRBV28 with TRBJ2-1, with D possibly TRBD2 on 6 matching bases. Trimming stripped 10 bases from V and 3 bases from J, with 19 bases between. Germline CDR1 is MDHEN and CDR2 is SYDVKM. The CDR3 consists of 15 residues. The CDR3 DNA follows: TGTGCCATGGGGTCAGCGGGCCTGAACTACAATGAGCAGTTCTTC. The encoded protein is CAMGSAGLNYNEQFF.

The chain joins TRBV28 to TRBJ2-2, with a weak D call TRBD2 (5 bases). Deletions cut 3 bases from V and 6 bases from J, with 14 bases between. The CDR3 runs to 15 residues. Germline values: CDR1 MDHEN, CDR2 SYDVKM. The DNA of the CDR3 is TGTGCCAGCAGTTTGGCAGAGGAGGTCCCCGGGGAGCTGTTTTTT. Protein product: CASSLAEEVPGELFF. Based on the CDR3 plus reference TRBV28 and TRBJ2-2, the full variable domain is DVKVTQSSRYLVKRTGEKVFLECVQDMDHENMFWYRQDPGLGLRLIYFSYDVKMKEKGDIPEGYSVSREKKERFSLILESASTNQTSMYLCASSLAEEVPGELFFGEGSRLTVL.

With regard to this clone: Other DNA sequences in the sample encode the same CDR3. The chain couples TRBV27 to TRBJ1-1; D not resolved. This CDR3 has 13 amino acids. V lost 3 bases and J lost 4, with 9 bases in between. CDR1 is MNHEY and CDR2 is SMNVEV in the germline V gene (reference sequence). The CDR3 loop reads CASSLLGSTEAFF. CDR3 DNA sequence: TGTGCCAGCAGTTTGCTCGGGTCCACTGAAGCTTTCTTT.

The rearrangement links TRBV7-2 to TRBJ1-2; D may be TRBD1 (6 bases). This CDR3 region has 15 residues. CDR1 and CDR2 from the germline V gene are SGHTA and FQGNSA. Between the trimmed V and J ends, which lost 2 bases and 1 base, there was a span of 11 bases. CDR3 protein: CASSLQGGNNYGYTF. The CDR3 DNA follows: TGTGCCAGCAGCTTACAAGGGGGAAATAACTATGGCTACACCTTC.

This sequence joins TRBV12-5 and TRBJ2-6, with 11 bases lining up with TRBD1. Germline V gene data show CDR1 as LGHNT and CDR2 as FRNRAP. The CDR3 runs to 17 residues. V was clipped by 3 bases and J by 2 bases; unmatched bases: 3. CDR3 in amino acids: CASGFGDRGTGANVLTF. CDR3 DNA: TGTGCTAGTGGTTTTGGGGACAGGGGGACTGGGGCCAACGTCCTGACTTTC.

V is TRBV7-2 and J is TRBJ1-1; D possibly corresponds to TRBD1 (5 bases). Germline V lookup: CDR1 SGHTA, CDR2 FQGNSA. The CDR3 length is 15 residues. V lost 2 bases and J lost 0, with 10 bases in between. CDR3 DNA sequence: TGTGCCAGCAGCTTACAGGCAGGGATGAACACTGAAGCTTTCTTT. Protein sequence: CASSLQAGMNTEAFF.

The chain recombines TRBV11-2 with TRBJ2-5, with TRBD2 matching 13 bases. Trimming cost V 0 bases and J 7 bases; bases outside gene matches: 8. In germline, CDR1 is SGHAT, CDR2 FQNNGV. The CDR3 extends over 17 amino acids. Written as DNA, the CDR3 is TGTGCCAGCAGCTTAGATGGGACTAGCGGGGATCGAGGGACCCAGTACTTC. This sequence encodes CASSLDGTSGDRGTQYF.

The V call is TRBV28, the J call TRBJ2-1, with no clear D. V lost 6 bases to trimming and J lost 5 bases, with 26 bases between them. The CDR3 totals 18 residues. From germline, CDR1 is MDHEN and CDR2 SYDVKM. CDR3 nucleotides: TGTGCCAGCAGCGCTTTAGTCTCCGCCCCGTCGGGCAACAATGAGCAGTTCTTC. This translates into CASSALVSAPSGNNEQFF.

This rearrangement joins TRBV24-1 to TRBJ1-2; D uncertain. V shed 3 bases and J shed 0 bases, with 10 bases lying between them. The germline gives CDR1 KGHDR, CDR2 SFDVKD. This CDR3 contains 15 residues. CDR3 in DNA: TGTGCCACCAGTGATGGGAGGGAAGCTAACTATGGCTACACCTTC. Its translation is CATSDGREANYGYTF.

The rearrangement uses TRBV28 and TRBJ2-2; tentatively, D is TRBD1 (5 bases). In germline, CDR1 is MDHEN, CDR2 SYDVKM. Trimming stripped 2 bases from V and 0 bases from J, with 13 bases between. This CDR3 is built from 17 residues. The CDR3, as DNA: TGTGCCAGCAGTTTAAAGTCCGGCAGGGCGAACACCGGGGAGCTGTTTTTT. It specifies CASSLKSGRANTGELFF.

The gene calls are TRBV13 and TRBJ1-4, with D tentatively TRBD1 (5 bases). The V end lost 6 bases, the J end lost 6 bases, and 20 bases lay between the germline ends. Germline CDR1 and CDR2: PRHDT and FYEKMQ (reference sequence). The CDR3 has 16 residues. CDR3 sequence: CASRPSGTPSHEKLFF. In nucleotides, the CDR3 is TGTGCCAGCAGACCAAGCGGGACCCCGAGCCATGAAAAACTGTTTTTT.

V and J are TRBV5-6 and TRBJ2-7; D not resolved. This CDR3 contains 14 residues. Trimming removed 2 bases at V and 0 bases at J, with 9 bases between. Germline V gene sequence: CDR1 SGHDT, CDR2 YYEEEE. CDR3 nucleotides: TGTGCCAGCAGCTTCGGCCTTTTCTCCTACGAGCAGTACTTC. Protein: CASSFGLFSYEQYF.

The V and J genes are TRBV5-1 and TRBJ1-4; the match to TRBD1 covers 7 bases. The CDR3 runs 16 residues. Germline V gene sequence: CDR1 SGHRS, CDR2 YFSETQ. The trim removed 4 bases at V and 2 bases at J, leaving 8 bases unmatched. The CDR3 region has the DNA TGCGCCAGCAGCCAAGGACAGGTACCCACTAATGAAAAACTGTTTTTT. Translating it yields CASSQGQVPTNEKLFF.

This sequence joins TRBV7-2 and TRBJ2-7; D is unclear. The CDR3 has 14 residues. V was trimmed by 3 bases and J by 4 bases, leaving 13 bases between them. Germline V gene lookup returns CDR1 SGHTA and CDR2 FQGNSA. The CDR3 bases are TGTGCCAGCAGCTTTGGCGGCAGCGAATACGAGCAGTACTTC. It codes for CASSFGGSEYEQYF. The full variable domain, in which reference TRBV7-2 and TRBJ2-7 provide the parts outside the CDR3, is GAGVSQSPSNKVTEKGKDVELRCDPISGHTALYWYRQSLGQGLEFLIYFQGNSAPDKSGLPSDRFSAERTGGSVSTLTIQRTQQEDSAVYLCASSFGGSEYEQYFGPGTRLTVT.